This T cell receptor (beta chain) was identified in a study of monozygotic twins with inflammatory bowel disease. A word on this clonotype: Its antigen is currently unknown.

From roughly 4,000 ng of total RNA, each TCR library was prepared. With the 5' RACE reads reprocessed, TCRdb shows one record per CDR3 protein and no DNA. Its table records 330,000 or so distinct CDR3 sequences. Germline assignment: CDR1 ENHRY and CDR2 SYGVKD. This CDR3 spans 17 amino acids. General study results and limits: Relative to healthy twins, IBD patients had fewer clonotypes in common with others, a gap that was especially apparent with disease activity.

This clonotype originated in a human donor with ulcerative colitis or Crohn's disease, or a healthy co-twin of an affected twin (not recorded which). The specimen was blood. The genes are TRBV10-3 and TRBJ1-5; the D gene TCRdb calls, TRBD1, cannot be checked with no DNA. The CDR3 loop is CATSDARERPDNQPQHF.